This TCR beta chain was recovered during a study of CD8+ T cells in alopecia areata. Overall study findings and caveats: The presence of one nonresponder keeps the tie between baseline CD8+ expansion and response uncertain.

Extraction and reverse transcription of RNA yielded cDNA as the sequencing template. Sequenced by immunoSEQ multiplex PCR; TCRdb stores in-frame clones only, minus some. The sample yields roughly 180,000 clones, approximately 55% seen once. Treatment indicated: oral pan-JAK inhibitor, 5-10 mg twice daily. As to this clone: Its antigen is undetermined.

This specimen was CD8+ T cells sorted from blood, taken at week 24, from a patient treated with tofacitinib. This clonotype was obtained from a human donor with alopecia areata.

The CDR3 DNA is TGCGCCAGCAGCCAAGGGACTAGCAGGGAAAACATTCAGTACTTC. Translation: CASSQGTSRENIQYF. The rearrangement uses TRBV4-3 and TRBJ2-4; TRBD2 agrees at 8 bases. The CDR3 consists of 15 residues. Germline V CDR1 and CDR2: LGHNA, YSLEER. Trimming took 1 base from V and 5 from J; bases not matched to a gene: 4.